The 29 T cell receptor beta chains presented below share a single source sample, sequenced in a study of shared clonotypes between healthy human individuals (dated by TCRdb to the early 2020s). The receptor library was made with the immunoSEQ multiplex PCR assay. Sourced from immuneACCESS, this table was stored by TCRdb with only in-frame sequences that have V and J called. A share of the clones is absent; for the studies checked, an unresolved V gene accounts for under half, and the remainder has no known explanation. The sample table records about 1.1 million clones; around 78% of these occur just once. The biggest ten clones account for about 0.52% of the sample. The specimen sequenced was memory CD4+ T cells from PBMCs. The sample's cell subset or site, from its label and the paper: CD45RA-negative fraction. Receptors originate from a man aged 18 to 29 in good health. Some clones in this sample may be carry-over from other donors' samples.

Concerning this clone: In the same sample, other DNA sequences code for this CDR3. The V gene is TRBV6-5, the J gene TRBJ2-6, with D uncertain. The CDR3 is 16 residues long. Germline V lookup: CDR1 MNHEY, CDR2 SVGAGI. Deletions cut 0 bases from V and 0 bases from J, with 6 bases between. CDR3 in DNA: TGTGCCAGCAGTTACTCCTACAGCTCTGGGGCCAACGTCCTGACTTTC. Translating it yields CASSYSYSSGANVLTF.

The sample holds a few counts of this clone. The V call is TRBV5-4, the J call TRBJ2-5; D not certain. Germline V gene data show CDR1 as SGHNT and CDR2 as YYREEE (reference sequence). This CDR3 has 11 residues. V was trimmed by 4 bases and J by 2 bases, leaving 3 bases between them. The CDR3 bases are TGTGCCAGCAGCCGACAAGAGACCCAGTACTTC. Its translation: CASSRQETQYF.

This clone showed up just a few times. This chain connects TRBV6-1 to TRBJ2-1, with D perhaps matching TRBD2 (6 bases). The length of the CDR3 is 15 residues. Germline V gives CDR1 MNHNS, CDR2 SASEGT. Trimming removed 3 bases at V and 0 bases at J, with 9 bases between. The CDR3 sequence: CASSEAGGSYNEQFF. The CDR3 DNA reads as TGTGCCAGCAGTGAGGCCGGGGGCTCCTACAATGAGCAGTTCTTC.

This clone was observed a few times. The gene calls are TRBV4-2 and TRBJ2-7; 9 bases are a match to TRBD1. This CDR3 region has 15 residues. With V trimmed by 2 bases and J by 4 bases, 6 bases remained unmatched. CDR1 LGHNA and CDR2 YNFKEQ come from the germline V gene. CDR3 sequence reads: CASSQPDRGKYEQYF. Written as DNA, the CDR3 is TGTGCCAGCAGCCAACCCGACAGGGGGAAATACGAGCAGTACTTC.

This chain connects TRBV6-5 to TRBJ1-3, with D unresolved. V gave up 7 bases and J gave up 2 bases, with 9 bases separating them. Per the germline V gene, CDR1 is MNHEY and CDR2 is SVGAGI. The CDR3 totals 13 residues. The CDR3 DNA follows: TGTGCCAGCACAACATATCCTGGAAACACCATATATTTT. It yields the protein CASTTYPGNTIYF.

CDR3: CASSQEDRESDEQFF. CDR3 sequence (DNA): TGCGCCAGCAGCCAAGAGGACAGGGAGAGCGATGAGCAGTTCTTC. The chain links TRBV4-3 to TRBJ2-1; TRBD1 agrees at 8 bases. J lost 8 bases, V lost 0 bases, and 6 bases had no gene match. The CDR3 has 15 residues. Germline-derived CDR1 and CDR2 are LGHNA and YSLEER.

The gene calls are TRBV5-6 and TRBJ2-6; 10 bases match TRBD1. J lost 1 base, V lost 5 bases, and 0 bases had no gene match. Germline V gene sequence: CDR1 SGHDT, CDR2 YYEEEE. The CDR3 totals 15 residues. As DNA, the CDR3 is TGTGCCAGCAGGGACAGGGGGTCTGGGGCCAACGTCCTGACTTTC. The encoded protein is CASRDRGSGANVLTF.

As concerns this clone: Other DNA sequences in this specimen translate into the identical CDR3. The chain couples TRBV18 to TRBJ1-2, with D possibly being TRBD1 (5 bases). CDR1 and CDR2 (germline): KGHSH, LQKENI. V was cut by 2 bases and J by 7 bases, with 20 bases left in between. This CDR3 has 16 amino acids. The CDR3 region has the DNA TGTGCCAGCTCACCAATATGGACGGGGGACGGAGGTGGCTACACCTTC. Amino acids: CASSPIWTGDGGGYTF.

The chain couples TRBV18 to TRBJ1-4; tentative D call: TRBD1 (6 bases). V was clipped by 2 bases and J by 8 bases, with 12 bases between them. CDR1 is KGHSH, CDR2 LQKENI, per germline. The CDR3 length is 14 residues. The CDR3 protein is CASSPGGAWEKLFF. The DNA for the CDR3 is TGTGCCAGCTCACCAGGGGGCGCGTGGGAAAAACTGTTTTTT.

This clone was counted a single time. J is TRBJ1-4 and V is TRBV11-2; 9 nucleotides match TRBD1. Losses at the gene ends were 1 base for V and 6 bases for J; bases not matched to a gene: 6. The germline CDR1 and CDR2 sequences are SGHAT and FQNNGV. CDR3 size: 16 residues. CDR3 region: CASSLGWGQGYEKLFF. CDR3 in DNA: TGTGCCAGCAGCTTAGGGTGGGGACAGGGTTATGAAAAACTGTTTTTT.

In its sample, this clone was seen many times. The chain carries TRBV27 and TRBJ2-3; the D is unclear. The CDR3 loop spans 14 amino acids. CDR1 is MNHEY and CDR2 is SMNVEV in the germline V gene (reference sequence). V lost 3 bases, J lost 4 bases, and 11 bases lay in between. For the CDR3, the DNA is TGTGCCAGCAGTTTGAGACTCGGAGCAGATACGCAGTATTTT. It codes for CASSLRLGADTQYF.

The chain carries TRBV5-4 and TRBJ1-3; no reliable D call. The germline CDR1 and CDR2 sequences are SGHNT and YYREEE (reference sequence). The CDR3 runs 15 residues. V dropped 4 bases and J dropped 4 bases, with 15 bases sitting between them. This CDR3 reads CASSRGTEIGNTIYF. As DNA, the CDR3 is TGTGCCAGCAGCCGCGGAACAGAAATAGGAAACACCATATATTTT.

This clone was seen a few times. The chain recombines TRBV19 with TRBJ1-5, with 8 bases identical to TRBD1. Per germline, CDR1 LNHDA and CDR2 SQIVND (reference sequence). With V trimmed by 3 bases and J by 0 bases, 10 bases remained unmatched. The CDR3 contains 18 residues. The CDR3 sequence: CASSMARAGGLSNQPQHF. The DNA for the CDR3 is TGTGCCAGTAGTATGGCCCGGGCAGGGGGCCTTAGCAATCAGCCCCAGCATTTT.

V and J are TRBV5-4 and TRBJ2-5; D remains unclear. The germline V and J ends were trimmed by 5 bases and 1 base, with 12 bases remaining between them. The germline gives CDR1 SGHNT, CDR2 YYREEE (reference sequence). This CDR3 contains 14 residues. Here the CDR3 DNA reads TGTGCCAGCAGTTCCGACTCGCTCCAAGAGACCCAGTACTTC. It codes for CASSSDSLQETQYF. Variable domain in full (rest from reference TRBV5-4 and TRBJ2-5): ETGVTQSPTHLIKTRGQQVTLRCSSQSGHNTVSWYQQALGQGPQFIFQYYREEENGRGNFPPRFSGLQFPNYSSELNVNALELDDSALYLCASSSDSLQETQYFGPGTRLLVL.

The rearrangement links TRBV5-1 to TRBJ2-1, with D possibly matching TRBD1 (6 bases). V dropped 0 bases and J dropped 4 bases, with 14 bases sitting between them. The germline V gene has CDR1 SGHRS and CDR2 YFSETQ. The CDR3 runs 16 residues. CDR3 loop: CASSLGGHETYNEQFF. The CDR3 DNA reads TGCGCCAGCAGCTTGGGGGGACACGAAACTTACAATGAGCAGTTCTTC.

For the CDR3, the DNA is TGTGCCAGCAGCCACAGGGAGCAGTTCTTC. Its translation: CASSHREQFF. The chain recombines TRBV11-2 with TRBJ2-1; perhaps TRBD1 as D (5 bases). The V end lost 5 bases, the J end lost 10 bases, and 6 bases lay between the germline ends. CDR1 and CDR2 (germline): SGHAT, FQNNGV. CDR3 length: 10 amino acids.

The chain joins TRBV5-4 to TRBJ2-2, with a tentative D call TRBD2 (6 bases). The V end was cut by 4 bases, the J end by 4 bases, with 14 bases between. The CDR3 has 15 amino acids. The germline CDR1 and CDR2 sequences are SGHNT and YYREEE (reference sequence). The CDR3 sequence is CASSRDLISTGELFF. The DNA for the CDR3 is TGTGCCAGCAGCCGGGACTTGATTTCCACCGGGGAGCTGTTTTTT.

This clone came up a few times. CDR3 in DNA: TGTGCCAGCAGCACACCCGACAGGGCCTATGGCTACACCTTC. The encoded protein is CASSTPDRAYGYTF. V and J are TRBV28 and TRBJ1-2; 7 bases map to TRBD1. CDR1 MDHEN and CDR2 SYDVKM come from the germline V gene. V lost 6 bases and J lost 4; bases outside the gene matches: 8. The CDR3 totals 14 residues.

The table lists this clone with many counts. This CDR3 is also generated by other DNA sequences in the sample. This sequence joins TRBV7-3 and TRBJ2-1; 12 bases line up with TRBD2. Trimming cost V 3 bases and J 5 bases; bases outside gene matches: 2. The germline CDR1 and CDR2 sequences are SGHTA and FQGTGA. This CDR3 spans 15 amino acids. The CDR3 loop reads CASSLGLAGNNEQFF. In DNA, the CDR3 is TGTGCCAGCAGCTTGGGACTAGCGGGCAACAATGAGCAGTTCTTC.

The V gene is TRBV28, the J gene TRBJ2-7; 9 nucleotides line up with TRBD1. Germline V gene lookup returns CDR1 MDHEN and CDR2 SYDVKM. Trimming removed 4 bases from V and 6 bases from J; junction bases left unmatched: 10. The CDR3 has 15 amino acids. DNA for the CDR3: TGTGCCAGCAGTTCACCTGGGACAGGGTTGGGCGAGCAGTACTTC. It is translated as CASSSPGTGLGEQYF.

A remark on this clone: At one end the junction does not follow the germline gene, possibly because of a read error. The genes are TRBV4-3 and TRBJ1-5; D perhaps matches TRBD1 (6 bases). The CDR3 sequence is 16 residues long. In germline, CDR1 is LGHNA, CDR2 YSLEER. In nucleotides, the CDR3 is TGCGCCAGCAGCCAAGATCTGACAGGCCGCAACCAGCCCCAGCATTTT. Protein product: CASSQDLTGRNQPQHF.

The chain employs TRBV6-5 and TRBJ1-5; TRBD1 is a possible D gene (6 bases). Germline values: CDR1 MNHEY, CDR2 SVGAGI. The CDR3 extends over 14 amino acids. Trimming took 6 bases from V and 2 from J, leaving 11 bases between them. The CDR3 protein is CASRAEGGNQPQHF. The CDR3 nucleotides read TGTGCCAGCAGAGCGGAGGGGGGCAATCAGCCCCAGCATTTT.

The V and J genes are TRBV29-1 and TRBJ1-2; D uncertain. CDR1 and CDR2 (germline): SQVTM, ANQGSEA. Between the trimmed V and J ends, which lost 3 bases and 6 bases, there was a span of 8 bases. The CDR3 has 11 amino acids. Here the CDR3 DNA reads TGCAGCGTTGAGGGGATTGATGGCTACACCTTC. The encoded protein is CSVEGIDGYTF.

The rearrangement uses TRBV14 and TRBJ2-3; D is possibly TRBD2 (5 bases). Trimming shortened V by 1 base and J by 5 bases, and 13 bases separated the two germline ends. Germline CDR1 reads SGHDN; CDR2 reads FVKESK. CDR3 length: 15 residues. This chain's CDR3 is CASSQVVGARDTQYF. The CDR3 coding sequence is TGTGCCAGCAGCCAAGTCGTGGGAGCAAGAGATACGCAGTATTTT.

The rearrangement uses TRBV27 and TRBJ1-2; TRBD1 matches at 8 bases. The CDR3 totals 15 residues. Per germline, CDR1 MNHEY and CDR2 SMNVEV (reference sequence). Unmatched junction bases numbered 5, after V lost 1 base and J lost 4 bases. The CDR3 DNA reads TGTGCCAGCAGTTTATACGGACAGGGCATCTATGGCTACACCTTC. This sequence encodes CASSLYGQGIYGYTF.

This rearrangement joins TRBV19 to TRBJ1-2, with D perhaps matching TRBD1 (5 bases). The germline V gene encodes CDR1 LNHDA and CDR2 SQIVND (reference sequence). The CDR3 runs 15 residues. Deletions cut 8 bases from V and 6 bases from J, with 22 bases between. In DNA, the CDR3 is TGTGCCAGTCGGCTATTGCGGCAGGGTTTGAATGGCTACACCTTC. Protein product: CASRLLRQGLNGYTF.

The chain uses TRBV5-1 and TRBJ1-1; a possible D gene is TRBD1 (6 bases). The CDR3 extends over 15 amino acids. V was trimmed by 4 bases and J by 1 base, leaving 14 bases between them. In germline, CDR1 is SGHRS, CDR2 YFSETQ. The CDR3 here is CASSLQGPANTEAFF. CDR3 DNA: TGCGCCAGCAGCCTCCAGGGGCCGGCGAACACTGAAGCTTTCTTT.

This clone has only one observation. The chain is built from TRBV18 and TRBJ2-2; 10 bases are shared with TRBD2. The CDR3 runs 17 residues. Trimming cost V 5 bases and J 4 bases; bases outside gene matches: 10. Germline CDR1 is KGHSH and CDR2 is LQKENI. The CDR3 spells CASSRVLAGFTTGELFF. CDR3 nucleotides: TGTGCCAGCTCAAGAGTACTAGCGGGATTTACCACCGGGGAGCTGTTTTTT.

Here the CDR3 reads CASSFSTGGYTF. In DNA form, the CDR3 reads TGTGCCAGCAGTTTCTCGACAGGGGGCTACACCTTC. The chain carries TRBV28 and TRBJ1-2; 7 nucleotides align to TRBD1. This CDR3 is built from 12 residues. The junction had 3 bases not matched to a gene; V was cut back by 3 bases and J by 8 bases. The germline V gene encodes CDR1 MDHEN and CDR2 SYDVKM.